This T cell receptor beta chain is from a study of breast tumors, draining lymph nodes, adjacent tissues. Broader study findings: The lymph node origin of tumor T cells was framed as consistent with a hypothesis, not demonstrated. Luminal-like breast cancer showed significantly higher tumor–nontumor repertoire similarity than basal-like. Tumor TCR diversity was below lymph nodes but above nontumor tissue. The data were judged consistent with most tumor T cells coming from lymph node and expanding in tumor.

Breast cancer patients provided tissue from their axillary draining lymph nodes. In regard to this clonotype: Its target is unknown. One base away lies a much larger clone, so this may be a sequencing read error. The CDR3 does not close with the conserved phenylalanine or tryptophan, likely indicating a read error. The limits of the CDR3 on the DNA are not certain, so only TCRdb's listed CDR3 is given.

A single record per CDR3 protein comes from TCRdb applying MiXCR to the multiplex PCR reads. The repertoire holds 70,000 to 85,000 distinct CDR3 sequences, roughly a fifth seen once, with 2.4% in the top ten. The CDR3 region is 13 residues in length, termini included. Germline assignment: CDR1 DFQATT and CDR2 SNEGSKA (reference sequence). The J gene is TRBJ1-2, the V gene TRBV20-1; TRBD1, as called in the table, went unchecked against the DNA. Sequenced input: axillary lymph node tissue. The receptor comes from a female donor with breast cancer. Some clones in this sample may be carry-over from other donors' samples. The CDR3 region is CSASRGGTGDDTL.